The entry below describes one T cell receptor beta chain. These data are taken from a study of blood T cell repertoires in COVID-19. Whole-study context: Italy, Spain and the United States were the sources of the convalescent and acute COVID-19 samples. From T cells, B-cell-depleted T cells, or PBMCs came the material, which was cDNA or gDNA.

In the original workflow: Amplification of reference gene primers provided the estimated nucleated cell counts. Libraries were prepared by immunoSEQ multiplex PCR; TCRdb keeps only in-frame clonotypes and omits some of them. The DNA was the basis for D and trimming; V, J and clone size are from that table. The sample consists of about 310,000 clones, around nine tenths of them appearing once. This TCR was sampled from a man in his 70s with acute or convalescent COVID-19. Sequenced sample: peripheral blood.

The CDR3 protein is CSVAGEGFKDNEQFF. The DNA of the CDR3 is TGCAGCGTTGCAGGTGAGGGATTTAAGGACAATGAGCAGTTCTTC. The gene calls are TRBV29-1 and TRBJ2-1, with TRBD2 as a possible D gene (5 bases). CDR1 SQVTM and CDR2 ANQGSEA come from the germline V gene. There are 15 residues in the CDR3. V was clipped by 4 bases and J by 5 bases, with 18 bases between them.